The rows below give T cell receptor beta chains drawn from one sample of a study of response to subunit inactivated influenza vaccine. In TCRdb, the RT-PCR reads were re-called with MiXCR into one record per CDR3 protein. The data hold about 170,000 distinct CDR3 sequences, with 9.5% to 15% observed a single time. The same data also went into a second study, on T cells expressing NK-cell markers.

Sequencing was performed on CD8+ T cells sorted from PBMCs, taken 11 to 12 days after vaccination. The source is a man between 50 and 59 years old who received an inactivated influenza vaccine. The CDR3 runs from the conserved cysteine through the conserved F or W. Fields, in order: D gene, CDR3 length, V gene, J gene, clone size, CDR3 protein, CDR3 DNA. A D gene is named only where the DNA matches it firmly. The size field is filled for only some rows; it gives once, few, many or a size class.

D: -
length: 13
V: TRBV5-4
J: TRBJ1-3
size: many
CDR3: CATFFYTGNTIYF
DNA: TGTGCCACCTTCTTCTACACTGGAAACACCATATATTTT

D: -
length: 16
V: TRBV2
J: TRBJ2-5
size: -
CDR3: CASGRPTHWGVETQYF
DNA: TGTGCCAGCGGGCGGCCCACTCACTGGGGCGTGGAGACCCAGTACTTC

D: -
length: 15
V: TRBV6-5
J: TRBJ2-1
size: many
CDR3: CASEPGGSAYNEQFF
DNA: TGTGCCAGCGAACCTGGCGGGTCGGCCTACAATGAGCAGTTCTTC

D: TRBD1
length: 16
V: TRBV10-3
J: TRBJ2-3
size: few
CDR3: CAISESQGIGTDTQYF
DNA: TGTGCCATCAGTGAGTCACAGGGGATCGGCACAGATACGCAGTATTTT

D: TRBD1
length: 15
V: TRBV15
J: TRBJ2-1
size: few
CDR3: CATSRDRGVGNEQFF
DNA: TGTGCCACCAGCCGAGACAGGGGAGTCGGGAATGAGCAGTTCTTC

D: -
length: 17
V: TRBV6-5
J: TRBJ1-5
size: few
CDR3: CASRITASQYSNQPQHF
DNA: TGTGCCAGCAGGATTACTGCGAGCCAATATAGCAATCAGCCCCAGCATTTT

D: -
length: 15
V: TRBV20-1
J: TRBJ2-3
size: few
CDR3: CSASLFVPNTDTQYF
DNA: TGCAGTGCTAGTCTCTTTGTACCTAACACAGATACGCAGTATTTT

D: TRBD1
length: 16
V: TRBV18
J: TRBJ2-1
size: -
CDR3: CASSPSTGQGYNEQFF
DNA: TGTGCCAGCTCACCGTCGACGGGACAGGGTTACAATGAGCAGTTCTTC

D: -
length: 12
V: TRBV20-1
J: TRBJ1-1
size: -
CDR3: CSARVTNTEAFF
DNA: TGCAGTGCTAGAGTCACTAACACTGAAGCTTTCTTT

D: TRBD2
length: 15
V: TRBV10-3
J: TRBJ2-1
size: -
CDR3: CAIRPSGSSYNEQFF
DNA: TGTGCCATCAGGCCTAGCGGGAGCTCCTACAATGAGCAGTTCTTC

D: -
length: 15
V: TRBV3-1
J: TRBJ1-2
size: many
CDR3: CASSQAVTDNYGYTF
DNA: TGTGCCAGCAGCCAAGCGGTCACCGATAACTATGGCTACACCTTC

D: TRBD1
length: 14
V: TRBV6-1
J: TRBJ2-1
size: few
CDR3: CASSEETGVYEQFF
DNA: TGTGCCAGCAGTGAAGAGACAGGGGTCTATGAGCAGTTCTTC

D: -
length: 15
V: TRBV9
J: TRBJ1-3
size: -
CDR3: CASSGETFSGNTIYF
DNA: TGTGCCAGCAGCGGCGAGACATTCTCTGGAAACACCATATATTTT

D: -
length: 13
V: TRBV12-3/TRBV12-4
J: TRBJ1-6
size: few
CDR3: CASGGSLNSPLHF
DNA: TGTGCCAGCGGTGGATCCTTGAATTCACCCCTCCACTTT

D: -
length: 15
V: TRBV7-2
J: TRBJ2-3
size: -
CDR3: CASSPRGVGTDTQYF
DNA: TGTGCCAGCAGCCCTCGCGGGGTGGGCACAGATACGCAGTATTTT

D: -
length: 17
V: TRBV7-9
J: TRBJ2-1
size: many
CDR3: CASSLAPGTARGNEQFF
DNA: TGTGCCAGCAGCTTAGCCCCCGGGACGGCGAGAGGGAATGAGCAGTTCTTC

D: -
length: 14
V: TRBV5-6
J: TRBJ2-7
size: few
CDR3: CASSLVGIRYEQYF
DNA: TGTGCCAGCAGCTTGGTGGGGATCCGCTACGAGCAGTACTTC

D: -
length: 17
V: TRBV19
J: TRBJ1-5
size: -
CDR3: CASSILAGTVGNQPQHF
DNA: TGTGCCAGTAGTATATTAGCCGGGACCGTGGGCAATCAGCCCCAGCATTTT

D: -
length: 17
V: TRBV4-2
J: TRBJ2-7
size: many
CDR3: CASSQELTSLSSYEQYF
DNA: TGTGCCAGCAGCCAAGAGTTGACTAGTCTGAGCTCCTACGAGCAGTACTTC

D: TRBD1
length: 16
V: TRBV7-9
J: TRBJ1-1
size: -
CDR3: CASSLDEWTGGTEAFF
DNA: TGTGCCAGCAGCTTAGATGAGTGGACAGGGGGGACTGAAGCTTTCTTT

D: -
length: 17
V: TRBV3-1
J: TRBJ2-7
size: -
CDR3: CASSQDHETETVYEQYF
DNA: TGTGCCAGCAGCCAAGATCATGAGACAGAGACAGTCTACGAGCAGTACTTC

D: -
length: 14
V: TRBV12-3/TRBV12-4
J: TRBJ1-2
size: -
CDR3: CASSPDGRRGGYTF
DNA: TGTGCCAGCAGCCCAGACGGACGGCGGGGTGGCTACACCTTC

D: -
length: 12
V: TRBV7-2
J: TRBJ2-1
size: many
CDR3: CASSLPANEQFF
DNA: TGTGCCAGCAGCTTGCCGGCCAATGAGCAGTTCTTC

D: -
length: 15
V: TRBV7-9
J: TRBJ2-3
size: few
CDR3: CASSLSIGLTDTQYF
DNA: TGTGCCAGCAGCTTATCCATTGGGTTGACAGATACGCAGTATTTT

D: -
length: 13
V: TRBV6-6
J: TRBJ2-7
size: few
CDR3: CASSTRGHYEQYF
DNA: TGTGCCAGCAGTACAAGAGGACACTACGAGCAGTACTTC

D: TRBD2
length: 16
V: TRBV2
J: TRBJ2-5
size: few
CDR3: CASTWIAGGREETQYF
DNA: TGTGCCAGCACTTGGATAGCGGGGGGCCGGGAAGAGACCCAGTACTTC

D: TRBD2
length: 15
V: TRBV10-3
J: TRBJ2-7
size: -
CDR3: CAISETSGGSYEQYF
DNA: TGTGCCATCAGTGAGACTAGCGGGGGCTCCTACGAGCAGTACTTC

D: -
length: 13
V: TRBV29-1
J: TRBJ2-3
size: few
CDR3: CSVVSGLGVTQYF
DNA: TGCAGCGTTGTCTCAGGTTTAGGTGTCACGCAGTATTTT

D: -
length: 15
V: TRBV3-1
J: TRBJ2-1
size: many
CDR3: CASSHGVRSYNEQFF
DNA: TGTGCCAGCAGCCACGGCGTCCGCTCCTACAATGAGCAGTTCTTC

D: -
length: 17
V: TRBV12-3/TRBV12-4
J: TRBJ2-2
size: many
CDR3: CASSLELAGGYTGELFF
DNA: TGTGCCAGCAGTTTAGAACTAGCTGGGGGATACACCGGGGAGCTGTTTTTT

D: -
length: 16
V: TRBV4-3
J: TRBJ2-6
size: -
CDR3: CASSPQQGSGANVLTF
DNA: TGCGCCAGCAGTCCACAACAGGGCTCTGGGGCCAACGTCCTGACTTTC

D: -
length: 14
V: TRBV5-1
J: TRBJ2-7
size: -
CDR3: CASSFSPDYYEQYF
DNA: TGCGCCAGCAGCTTTAGCCCCGACTACTACGAGCAGTACTTC

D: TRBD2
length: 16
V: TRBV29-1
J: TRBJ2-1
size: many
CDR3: CSVALLAGSSYNEQFF
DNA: TGCAGCGTTGCCCTCCTAGCGGGCAGCTCCTACAATGAGCAGTTCTTC

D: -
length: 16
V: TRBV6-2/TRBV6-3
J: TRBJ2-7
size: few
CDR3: CASSYGYRVPSYEQYF
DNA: TGTGCCAGCAGTTACGGTTACAGGGTGCCCTCCTACGAGCAGTACTTC

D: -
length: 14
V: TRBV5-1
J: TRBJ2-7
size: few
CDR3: CASSLPGGPYEQYF
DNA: TGCGCCAGCAGCTTGCCAGGCGGCCCCTACGAGCAGTACTTC

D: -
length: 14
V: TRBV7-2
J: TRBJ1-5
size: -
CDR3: CASSYPWGNQPQHF
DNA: TGTGCCAGCAGCTACCCCTGGGGCAATCAGCCCCAGCATTTT

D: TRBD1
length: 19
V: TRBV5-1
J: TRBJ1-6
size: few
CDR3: CASSLRKGQASSYNSPLHF
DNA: TGCGCCAGCAGCTTGAGGAAAGGACAGGCGAGCTCCTATAATTCACCCCTCCACTTT

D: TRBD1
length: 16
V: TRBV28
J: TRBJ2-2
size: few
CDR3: CASSSLSDRDTGELFF
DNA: TGTGCCAGCAGCTCCCTGTCCGACAGGGACACCGGGGAGCTGTTTTTT

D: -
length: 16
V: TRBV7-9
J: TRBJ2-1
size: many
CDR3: CASSPSTLPPYNEQFF
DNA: TGTGCCAGCAGCCCCTCGACTCTCCCCCCCTACAATGAGCAGTTCTTC

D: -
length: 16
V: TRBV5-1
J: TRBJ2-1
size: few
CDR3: CASSFDLGSSYNEQFF
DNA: TGCGCCAGCAGCTTTGACTTAGGGAGCTCCTACAATGAGCAGTTCTTC

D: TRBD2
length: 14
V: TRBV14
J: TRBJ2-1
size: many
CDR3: CASSQGGLADEQFF
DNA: TGTGCCAGCAGCCAAGGGGGACTAGCGGATGAGCAGTTCTTC

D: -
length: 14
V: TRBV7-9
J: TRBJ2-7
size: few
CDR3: CASRTTGEFYEQYF
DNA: TGTGCCAGCAGAACCACGGGAGAGTTTTACGAGCAGTACTTC

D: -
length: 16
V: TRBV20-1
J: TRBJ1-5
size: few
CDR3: CSASLRHDNSNQPQHF
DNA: TGCAGTGCTAGTTTAAGACATGACAATAGCAATCAGCCCCAGCATTTT

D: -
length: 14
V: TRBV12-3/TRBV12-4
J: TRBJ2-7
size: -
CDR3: CASSLSGFSYEQYF
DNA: TGTGCCAGCAGTTTATCGGGTTTTTCCTACGAGCAGTACTTC